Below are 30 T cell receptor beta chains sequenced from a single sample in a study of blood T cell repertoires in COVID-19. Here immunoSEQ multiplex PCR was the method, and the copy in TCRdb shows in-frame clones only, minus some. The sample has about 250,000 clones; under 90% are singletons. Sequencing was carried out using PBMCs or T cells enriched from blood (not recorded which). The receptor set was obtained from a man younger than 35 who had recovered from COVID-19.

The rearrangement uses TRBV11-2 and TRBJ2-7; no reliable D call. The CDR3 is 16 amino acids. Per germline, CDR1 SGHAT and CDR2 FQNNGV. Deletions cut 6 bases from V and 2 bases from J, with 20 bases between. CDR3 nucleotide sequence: TGTGCCAGCAGTGAGACTGTGAAGGTCGGAACCTACGAGCAGTACTTC. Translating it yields CASSETVKVGTYEQYF.

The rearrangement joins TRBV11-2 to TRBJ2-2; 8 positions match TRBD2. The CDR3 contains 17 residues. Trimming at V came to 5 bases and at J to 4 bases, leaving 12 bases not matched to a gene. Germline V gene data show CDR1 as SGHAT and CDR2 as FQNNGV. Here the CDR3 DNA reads TGTGCCAGCAGCCCCTTTTCGGCGGGGGGCAGCACCGGGGAGCTGTTTTTT. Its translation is CASSPFSAGGSTGELFF.

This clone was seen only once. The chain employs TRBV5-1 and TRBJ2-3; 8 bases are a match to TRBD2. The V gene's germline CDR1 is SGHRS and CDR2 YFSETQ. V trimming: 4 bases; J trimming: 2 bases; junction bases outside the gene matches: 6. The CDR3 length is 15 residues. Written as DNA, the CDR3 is TGCGCCAGCAGCGCGCGGACTAGCAACACAGATACGCAGTATTTT. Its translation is CASSARTSNTDTQYF.

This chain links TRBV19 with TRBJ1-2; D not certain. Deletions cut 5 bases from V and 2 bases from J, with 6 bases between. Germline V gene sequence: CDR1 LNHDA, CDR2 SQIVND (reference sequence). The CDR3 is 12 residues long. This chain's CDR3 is CASSGQNYGYTF. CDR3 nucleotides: TGTGCCAGTAGTGGGCAGAACTATGGCTACACCTTC.

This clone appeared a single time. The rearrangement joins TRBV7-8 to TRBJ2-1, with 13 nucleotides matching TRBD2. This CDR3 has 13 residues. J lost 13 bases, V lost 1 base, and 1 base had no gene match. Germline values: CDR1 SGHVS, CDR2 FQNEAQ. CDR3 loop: CASSLVGLAGQFF. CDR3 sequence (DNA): TGTGCCAGCAGCTTAGTGGGACTAGCGGGACAGTTCTTC. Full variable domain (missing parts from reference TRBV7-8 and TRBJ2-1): GAGVSQSPRYKVAKRGQDVALRCDPISGHVSLFWYQQALGQGPEFLTYFQNEAQLDKSGLPSDRFFAERPEGSVSTLKIQRTQQEDSAVYLCASSLVGLAGQFFGPGTRLTVL.

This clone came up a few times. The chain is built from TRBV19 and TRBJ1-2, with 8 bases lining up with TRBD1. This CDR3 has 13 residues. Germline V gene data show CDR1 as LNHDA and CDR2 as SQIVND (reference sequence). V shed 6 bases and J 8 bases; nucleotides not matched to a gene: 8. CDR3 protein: CASRGQGVEGYTF. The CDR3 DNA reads TGTGCCAGTAGAGGACAGGGAGTAGAAGGCTACACCTTC.

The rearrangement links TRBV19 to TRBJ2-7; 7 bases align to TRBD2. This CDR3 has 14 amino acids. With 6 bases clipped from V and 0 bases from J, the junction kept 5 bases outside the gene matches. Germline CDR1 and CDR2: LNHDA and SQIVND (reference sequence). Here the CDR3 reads CASSPTSASYEQYF. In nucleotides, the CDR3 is TGTGCCAGTAGCCCTACTAGCGCCTCCTACGAGCAGTACTTC.

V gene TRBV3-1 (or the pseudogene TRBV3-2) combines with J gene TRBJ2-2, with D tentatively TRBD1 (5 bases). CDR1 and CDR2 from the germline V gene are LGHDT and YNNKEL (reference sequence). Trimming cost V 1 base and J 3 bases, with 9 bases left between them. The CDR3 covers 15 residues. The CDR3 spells CASSQVGADTGELFF. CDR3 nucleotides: TGTGCCAGCAGCCAAGTTGGGGCCGACACCGGGGAGCTGTTTTTT.

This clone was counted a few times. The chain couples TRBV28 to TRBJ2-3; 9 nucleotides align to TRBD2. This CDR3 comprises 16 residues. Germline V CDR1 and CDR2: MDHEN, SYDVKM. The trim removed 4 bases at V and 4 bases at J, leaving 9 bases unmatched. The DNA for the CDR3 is TGTGCCAGCAGTTCATTCTTAGCGGGAGTGTCAGATACGCAGTATTTT. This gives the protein CASSSFLAGVSDTQYF.

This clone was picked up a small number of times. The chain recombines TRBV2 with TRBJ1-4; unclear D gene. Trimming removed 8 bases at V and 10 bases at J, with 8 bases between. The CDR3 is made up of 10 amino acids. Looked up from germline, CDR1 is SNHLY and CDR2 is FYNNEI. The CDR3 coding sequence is TGTGCCAGCCTTGCCGGAAAACTGTTTTTT. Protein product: CASLAGKLFF.

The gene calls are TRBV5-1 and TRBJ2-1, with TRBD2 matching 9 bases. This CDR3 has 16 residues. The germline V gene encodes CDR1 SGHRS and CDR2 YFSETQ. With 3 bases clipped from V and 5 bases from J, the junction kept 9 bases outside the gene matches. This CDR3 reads CASSWIMPSGDNEQFF. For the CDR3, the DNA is TGCGCCAGCAGCTGGATCATGCCTAGCGGGGACAATGAGCAGTTCTTC.

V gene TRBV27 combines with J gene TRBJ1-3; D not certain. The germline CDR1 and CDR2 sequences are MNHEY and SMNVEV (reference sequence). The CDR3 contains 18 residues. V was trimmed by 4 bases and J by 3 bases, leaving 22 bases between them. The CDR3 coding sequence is TGTGCCAGCAGTTCTATCGGCGGGGTTGGGATTCTTGGAAACACCATATATTTT. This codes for CASSSIGGVGILGNTIYF.

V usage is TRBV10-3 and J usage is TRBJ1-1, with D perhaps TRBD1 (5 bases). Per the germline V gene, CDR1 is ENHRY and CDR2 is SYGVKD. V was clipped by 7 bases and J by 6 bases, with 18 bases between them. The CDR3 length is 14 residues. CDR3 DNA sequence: TGTGCCATCACGCAGGGAATGTTGGACGCTGAAGCTTTCTTT. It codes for CAITQGMLDAEAFF.

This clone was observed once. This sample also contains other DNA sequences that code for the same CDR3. CDR3: CASSSGYEQYF. The CDR3 DNA reads as TGTGCCAGCAGTTCCGGGTACGAGCAGTACTTC. The gene calls are TRBV12-3 or TRBV12-4 and TRBJ2-7; no reliable D call. The V and J ends lost 4 bases and 4 bases respectively, with 5 bases between them. The CDR3 length is 11 residues.

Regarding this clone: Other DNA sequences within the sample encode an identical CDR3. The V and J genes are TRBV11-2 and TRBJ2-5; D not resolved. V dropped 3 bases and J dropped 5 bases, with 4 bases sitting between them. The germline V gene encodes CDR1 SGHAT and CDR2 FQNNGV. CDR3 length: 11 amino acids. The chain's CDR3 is CASSFRETQYF. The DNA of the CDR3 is TGTGCCAGCAGCTTCCGTGAGACCCAGTACTTC. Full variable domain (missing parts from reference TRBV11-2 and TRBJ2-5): EAGVAQSPRYKIIEKRQSVAFWCNPISGHATLYWYQQILGQGPKLLIQFQNNGVVDDSQLPKDRFSAERLKGVDSTLKIQPAKLEDSAVYLCASSFRETQYFGPGTRLLVL.

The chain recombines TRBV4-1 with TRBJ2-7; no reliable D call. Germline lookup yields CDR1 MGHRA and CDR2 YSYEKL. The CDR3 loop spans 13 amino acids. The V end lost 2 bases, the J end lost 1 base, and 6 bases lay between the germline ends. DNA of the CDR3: TGCGCCAGCAGCCAATCCCCTTCCTACGAGCAGTACTTC. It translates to CASSQSPSYEQYF.

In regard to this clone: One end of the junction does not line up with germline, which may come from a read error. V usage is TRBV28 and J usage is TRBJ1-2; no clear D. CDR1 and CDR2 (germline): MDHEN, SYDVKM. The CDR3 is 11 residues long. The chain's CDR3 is CASGLRRATGF. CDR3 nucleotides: TGTGCCAGCGGGTTGCGACGGGCTACGGGGTTC.

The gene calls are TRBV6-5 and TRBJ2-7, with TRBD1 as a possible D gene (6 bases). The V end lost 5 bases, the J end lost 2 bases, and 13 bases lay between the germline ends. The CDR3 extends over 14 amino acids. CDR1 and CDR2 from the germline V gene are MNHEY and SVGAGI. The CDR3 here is CASSILDSTYEQYF. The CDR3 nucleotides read TGTGCCAGCAGTATCTTGGACAGCACCTACGAGCAGTACTTC.

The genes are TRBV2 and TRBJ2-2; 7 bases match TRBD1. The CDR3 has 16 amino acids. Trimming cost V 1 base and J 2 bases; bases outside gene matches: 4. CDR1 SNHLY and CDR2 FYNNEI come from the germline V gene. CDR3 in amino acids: CASSEVGQINTGELFF. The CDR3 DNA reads TGTGCCAGCAGTGAAGTGGGACAGATAAACACCGGGGAGCTGTTTTTT. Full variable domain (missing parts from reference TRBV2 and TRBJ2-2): EPEVTQTPSHQVTQMGQEVILRCVPISNHLYFYWYRQILGQKVEFLVSFYNNEISEKSEIFDDQFSVERPDGSNFTLKIRSTKLEDSAMYFCASSEVGQINTGELFFGEGSRLTVL.

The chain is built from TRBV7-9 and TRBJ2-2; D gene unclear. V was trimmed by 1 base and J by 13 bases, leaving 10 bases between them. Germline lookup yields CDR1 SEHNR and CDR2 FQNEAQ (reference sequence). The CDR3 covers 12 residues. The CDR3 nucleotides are TGTGCCAGCAGCTTAGAACTCCCACCGCTGTTTTTT. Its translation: CASSLELPPLFF. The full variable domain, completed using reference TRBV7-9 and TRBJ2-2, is DTGVSQNPRHKITKRGQNVTFRCDPISEHNRLYWYRQTLGQGPEFLTYFQNEAQLEKSRLLSDRFSAERPKGSFSTLEIQRTEQGDSAMYLCASSLELPPLFFGEGSRLTVL.

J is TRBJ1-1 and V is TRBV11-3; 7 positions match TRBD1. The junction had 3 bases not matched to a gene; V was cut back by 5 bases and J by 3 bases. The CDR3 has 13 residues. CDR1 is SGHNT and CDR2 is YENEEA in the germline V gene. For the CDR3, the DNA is TGTGCCAGCAGCCCAGGACAGGACACTGAAGCTTTCTTT. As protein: CASSPGQDTEAFF.

In DNA form, the CDR3 reads TGTGCCAGCTCACCAGGGGCAGAAGCCACCGGGGAGCTGTTTTTT. Its protein is CASSPGAEATGELFF. The chain has TRBV18 and TRBJ2-2; the D gene is possibly TRBD1 (5 bases). Germline loops: CDR1 KGHSH, CDR2 LQKENI. The V end was cut by 2 bases, the J end by 4 bases, with 11 bases between. The CDR3 loop spans 15 amino acids.

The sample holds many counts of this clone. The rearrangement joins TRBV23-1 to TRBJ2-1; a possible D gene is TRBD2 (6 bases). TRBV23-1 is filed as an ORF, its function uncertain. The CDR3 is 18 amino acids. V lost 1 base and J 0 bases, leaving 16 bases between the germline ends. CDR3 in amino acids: CASSQLESQGLSYNEQFF. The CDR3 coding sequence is TGCGCCAGCAGTCAATTAGAGTCCCAGGGACTCTCCTACAATGAGCAGTTCTTC.

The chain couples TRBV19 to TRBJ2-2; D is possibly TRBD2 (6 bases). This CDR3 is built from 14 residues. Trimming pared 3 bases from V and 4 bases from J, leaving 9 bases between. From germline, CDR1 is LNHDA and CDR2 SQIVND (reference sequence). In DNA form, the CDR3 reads TGTGCCAGTAGTATTGGGGACTCCACCGGGGAGCTGTTTTTT. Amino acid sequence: CASSIGDSTGELFF.

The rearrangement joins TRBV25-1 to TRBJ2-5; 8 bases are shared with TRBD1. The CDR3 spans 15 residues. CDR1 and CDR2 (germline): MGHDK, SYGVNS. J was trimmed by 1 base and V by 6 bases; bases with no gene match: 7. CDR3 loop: CASSLLTGGQETQYF. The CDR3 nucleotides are TGTGCCAGCAGCCTGCTTACAGGGGGCCAAGAGACCCAGTACTTC.

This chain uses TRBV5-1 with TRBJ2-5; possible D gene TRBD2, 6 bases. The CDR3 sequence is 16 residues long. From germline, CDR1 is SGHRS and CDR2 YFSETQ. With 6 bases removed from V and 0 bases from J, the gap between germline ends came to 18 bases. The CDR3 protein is CASTFGHGGYQETQYF. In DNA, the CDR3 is TGCGCCAGCACCTTTGGACATGGAGGGTACCAAGAGACCCAGTACTTC.

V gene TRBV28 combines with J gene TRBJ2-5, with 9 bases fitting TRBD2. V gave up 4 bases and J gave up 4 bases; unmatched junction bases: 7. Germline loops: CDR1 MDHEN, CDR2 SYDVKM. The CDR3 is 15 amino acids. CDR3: CASSYSGGLGETQYF. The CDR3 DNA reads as TGTGCCAGCAGTTATAGCGGGGGCTTGGGAGAGACCCAGTACTTC.

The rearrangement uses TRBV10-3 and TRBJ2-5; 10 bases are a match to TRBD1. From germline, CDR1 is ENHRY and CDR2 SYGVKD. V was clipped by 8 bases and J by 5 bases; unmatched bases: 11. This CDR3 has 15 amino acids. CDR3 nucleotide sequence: TGTGCCATCGGCGCTGACAGGGGGCGCCCGGAGACCCAGTACTTC. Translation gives CAIGADRGRPETQYF.

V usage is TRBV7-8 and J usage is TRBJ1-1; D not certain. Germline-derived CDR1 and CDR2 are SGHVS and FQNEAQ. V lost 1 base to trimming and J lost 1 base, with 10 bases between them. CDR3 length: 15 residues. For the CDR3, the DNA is TGTGCCAGCAGCTTAGGGAGAGTAGGGAACACTGAAGCTTTCTTT. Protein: CASSLGRVGNTEAFF.

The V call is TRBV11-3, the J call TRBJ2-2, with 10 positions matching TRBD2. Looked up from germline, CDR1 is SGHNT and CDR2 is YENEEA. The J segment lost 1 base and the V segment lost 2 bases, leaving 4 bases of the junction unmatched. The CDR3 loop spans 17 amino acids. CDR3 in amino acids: CASSLRASGRNTGELFF. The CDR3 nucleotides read TGTGCCAGCAGCTTAAGGGCTAGCGGGAGGAACACCGGGGAGCTGTTTTTT.